A selection of T cell receptor beta chains follows, all from one sample in a study of blood T cells in healthy people across ages. In TCRdb, the 5' RACE reads were re-called with MiXCR into one record per CDR3 protein. The sample includes about 570,000 distinct CDR3 sequences, approximately 26% of them seen just once. The data were also submitted as part of a second study, on T cells of mothers and their children.

Sequenced sample: blood. The receptors stem from a boy aged 2 to 10 in good health. Each CDR3 is given with its conserved first and last residue. A D gene is named only where the DNA matches it firmly. Not every row has a clone size; where given, it reads once, few, many or a size class.

J gene: TRBJ2-1; V gene: TRBV6-5; D gene: TRBD2; clone size: .; CDR3 DNA: TGTGCCAGCAGTTACTCTCCCCGGGGGAGCGGGGGGGTCCATGAGCAGTTCTTC; CDR3 protein: CASSYSPRGSGGVHEQFF
J gene: TRBJ2-2; V gene: TRBV12-3/TRBV12-4; D gene: TRBD2; clone size: .; CDR3 DNA: TGTGCCAGCAGTTCCCGGGGAGGGTACGCGTTTGGGGAGCTGTTTTTT; CDR3 protein: CASSSRGGYAFGELFF
J gene: TRBJ1-6; V gene: TRBV15; D gene: .; clone size: few; CDR3 DNA: TGTGCCACCAGCAGAGATCTTGGAGGAGTTCTGAGGAATTCACCCCTCCACTTT; CDR3 protein: CATSRDLGGVLRNSPLHF
J gene: TRBJ2-5; V gene: TRBV12-3/TRBV12-4; D gene: TRBD1; clone size: .; CDR3 DNA: TGTGCCAGTACGACAGGGAACCAAGAGGCCCAGTACTTC; CDR3 protein: CASTTGNQEAQYF
J gene: TRBJ2-6; V gene: TRBV13; D gene: .; clone size: .; CDR3 DNA: TGTGCCAGCAGCTCCTCCCAGTGGAGGGGGACTTCTGGGGCCAACGTCCTGACTTTC; CDR3 protein: CASSSSQWRGTSGANVLTF
J gene: TRBJ1-1; V gene: TRBV12-3/TRBV12-4; D gene: .; clone size: once; CDR3 DNA: TGTGCCAGCAGCCATCGGAACAGTGACACTGAAGCTTTCTTT; CDR3 protein: CASSHRNSDTEAFF
J gene: TRBJ2-7; V gene: TRBV4-1; D gene: .; clone size: few; CDR3 DNA: TGCGCCAGCAGCCAGCCTACTAAGGGGCTTAACTACGAGCAGTACTTC; CDR3 protein: CASSQPTKGLNYEQYF
J gene: TRBJ1-1; V gene: TRBV6-6; D gene: .; clone size: few; CDR3 DNA: TGTGCCAGCAGTTACCCGGTTCGGAGGGCACTGAAAACTGAAGCTTTCTTT; CDR3 protein: CASSYPVRRALKTEAFF
J gene: TRBJ2-7; V gene: TRBV4-1; D gene: .; clone size: .; CDR3 DNA: TGCGCCAGCAGCCAAGGTGACAGGTACGAGCAGTACTTC; CDR3 protein: CASSQGDRYEQYF
J gene: TRBJ2-2; V gene: TRBV2; D gene: TRBD1; clone size: .; CDR3 DNA: TGTGCCAGCAGTCCTAGGACAGGTCATACCGGGGAGCTGTTTTTT; CDR3 protein: CASSPRTGHTGELFF
J gene: TRBJ2-5; V gene: TRBV6-1; D gene: .; clone size: .; CDR3 DNA: TGTGCCAGCACCTACTCGCAAGAGACCCAGTACTTC; CDR3 protein: CASTYSQETQYF
J gene: TRBJ2-1; V gene: TRBV5-1; D gene: .; clone size: .; CDR3 DNA: TGCGCCAGCAGCTCCCCGACAGGGAGGGGGTACAATGAGCAGTTCTTC; CDR3 protein: CASSSPTGRGYNEQFF
J gene: TRBJ1-1; V gene: TRBV5-1; D gene: TRBD1; clone size: once; CDR3 DNA: TGCGCCAGCAGCTTGGGGGTGACAGGGAGAGACCCTGAAGCTTTCTTT; CDR3 protein: CASSLGVTGRDPEAFF
J gene: TRBJ1-6; V gene: TRBV3-1; D gene: .; clone size: few; CDR3 DNA: TGTGCCAGCAGCGGCGGACTGCTTAATTCACCCCTCCACTTT; CDR3 protein: CASSGGLLNSPLHF
J gene: TRBJ2-4; V gene: TRBV6-2/TRBV6-3; D gene: .; clone size: .; CDR3 DNA: TGTGCCAGCAGGAGGTTTAGCGGACAGGAAGGAAACATTCAGTACTTC; CDR3 protein: CASRRFSGQEGNIQYF
J gene: TRBJ2-7; V gene: TRBV10-2; D gene: .; clone size: .; CDR3 DNA: TGCGCCAGCAGTGAGTCCTCACTTTACGAGCAGTACTTC; CDR3 protein: CASSESSLYEQYF
J gene: TRBJ2-7; V gene: TRBV12-3/TRBV12-4; D gene: .; clone size: few; CDR3 DNA: TGTGCCAGCACCCACTCGGGGCACGAGCAGTACTTC; CDR3 protein: CASTHSGHEQYF
J gene: TRBJ2-1; V gene: TRBV6-6; D gene: .; clone size: few; CDR3 DNA: TGTGCCAGCAGCTATATGGCTAGCTATGAGCAGTTCTTC; CDR3 protein: CASSYMASYEQFF
J gene: TRBJ1-2; V gene: TRBV5-1; D gene: TRBD1; clone size: .; CDR3 DNA: TGCGCCAGCAGACCCACAGGGGGCCCCTATGGCTACACCTTC; CDR3 protein: CASRPTGGPYGYTF
J gene: TRBJ2-7; V gene: TRBV6-5; D gene: .; clone size: few; CDR3 DNA: TGTGCCAGCACTCCGCTCCGGGCCTCCTCCTACGAGCAGTACTTC; CDR3 protein: CASTPLRASSYEQYF
J gene: TRBJ2-7; V gene: TRBV9; D gene: TRBD1; clone size: .; CDR3 DNA: TGCGCCAGCAGCGTAGGGACAGGGGGTGACGAGCAGTACTTC; CDR3 protein: CASSVGTGGDEQYF
J gene: TRBJ2-7; V gene: TRBV29-1; D gene: TRBD2; clone size: .; CDR3 DNA: TGCAGCGTTCGCCCCCGGGACTATTCCTACGAGCAGTACTTC; CDR3 protein: CSVRPRDYSYEQYF
J gene: TRBJ2-5; V gene: TRBV4-3; D gene: TRBD2; clone size: few; CDR3 DNA: TGCGCCAGCAGCCCTGTGACTAGCGGGATAATATCCCCACAAGAGACCCAGTACTTC; CDR3 protein: CASSPVTSGIISPQETQYF
J gene: TRBJ1-1; V gene: TRBV6-2/TRBV6-3; D gene: .; clone size: .; CDR3 DNA: TGTGCCAGCAGCTCGGTGGGGGGACGGACTGAAGCTTTCTTT; CDR3 protein: CASSSVGGRTEAFF